What follows are 2 T cell receptor beta chains derived from one specimen sequenced in a study of cytomegalovirus exposure and HLA in healthy donors. The PCR used 60 Vbeta and 13 Jbeta primers. Sequencing used immunoSEQ multiplex PCR; TCRdb keeps in-frame clones, though not all of them. The table has 150,000 to 200,000 clones, more than 70% seen once. The sample was PBMCs. The receptor source for this set is a girl aged 10-17 years in good health and CMV-seronegative.

The genes are TRBV6-5 and TRBJ1-1, with a tentative D call TRBD1 (6 bases). Germline V gives CDR1 MNHEY, CDR2 SVGAGI. The CDR3 runs to 14 residues. V was clipped by 2 bases and J by 3 bases, with 10 bases between them. CDR3 region: CASSYGGADTEAFF. CDR3 in DNA: TGTGCCAGCAGTTACGGGGGGGCCGACACTGAAGCTTTCTTT.

J is TRBJ1-6 and V is TRBV19, with D possibly being TRBD1 (5 bases). This CDR3 is 17 amino acids long. V lost 2 bases and J 0 bases, leaving 11 bases between the germline ends. The germline CDR1 and CDR2 sequences are LNHDA and SQIVND (reference sequence). CDR3 loop: CASSIKRGSSYNSPLHF. CDR3 DNA: TGTGCCAGTAGTATAAAGCGGGGGAGCTCCTATAATTCACCCCTCCACTTT.